One sample yielded the 6 T cell receptor beta chains listed below, sequenced in a study of blood T cell repertoires in COVID-19. Assay used: immunoSEQ multiplex PCR; TCRdb lists only in-frame clones, some missing. The table has about 260,000 clones, around 87% seen once. The sequencing sample was made of peripheral blood. The receptors derive from a woman aged 50 to 65 with acute or convalescent COVID-19.

The chain is built from TRBV2 and TRBJ2-3; D gene uncertain. The germline V and J ends were trimmed by 7 bases and 0 bases, with 8 bases remaining between them. This CDR3 has 13 amino acids. In germline, CDR1 is SNHLY, CDR2 FYNNEI. The CDR3 reads CASTLFSTDTQYF. CDR3 DNA sequence: TGTGCCAGCACCCTGTTCAGCACAGATACGCAGTATTTT.

The rearrangement joins TRBV29-1 to TRBJ1-1; the D gene is possibly TRBD1 (5 bases). This CDR3 has 12 amino acids. In germline, CDR1 is SQVTM, CDR2 ANQGSEA. The V gene lost 3 bases and the J gene lost 1 base, with 6 bases spanning the gap. CDR3 DNA sequence: TGCAGCGTTGACAGGGCGAACACTGAAGCTTTCTTT. Translation: CSVDRANTEAFF.

This clone was observed once. V and J are TRBV7-2 and TRBJ1-1, with 9 bases that match TRBD1. V lost 3 bases to trimming and J lost 4 bases; unmatched junction nucleotides: 6. This CDR3 is 15 amino acids long. From germline, CDR1 is SGHTA and CDR2 FQGNSA. In DNA, the CDR3 is TGTGCCAGCAGCTTTCAGACAGGGGGAGGCACTGAAGCTTTCTTT. Protein product: CASSFQTGGGTEAFF.

The chain's CDR3 is CASSLEVGGYTF. CDR3 coding DNA: TGTGCCAGCAGCTTAGAAGTCGGGGGCTACACCTTC. The chain carries TRBV7-9 and TRBJ1-2; D not certain. Germline V gives CDR1 SEHNR, CDR2 FQNEAQ (reference sequence). The V end was cut by 1 base, the J end by 8 bases, with 8 bases between. CDR3 length equals 12 residues.

This clone appeared a single time. CDR3 nucleotide sequence: TGTGCCAGCAGCAGTGTGCAGGGCTACGAGCAGTACTTC. Translating it yields CASSSVQGYEQYF. The chain joins TRBV7-3 to TRBJ2-7; D might be TRBD1 (5 bases). Germline V gene sequence: CDR1 SGHTA, CDR2 FQGTGA. The CDR3 length is 13 residues. The V end was cut by 5 bases, the J end by 3 bases, with 11 bases between. The variable domain in full, with the rest retrieved from reference TRBV7-3 and TRBJ2-7, is GAGVSQTPSNKVTEKGKYVELRCDPISGHTALYWYRQSLGQGPEFLIYFQGTGAADDSGLPNDRFFAVRPEGSVSTLKIQRTERGDSAVYLCASSSVQGYEQYFGPGTRLTVT.

This clone was detected only a few times. The chain couples TRBV27 to TRBJ2-3; maybe TRBD1 (6 bases). V was shortened by 8 bases and J by 1 base, with 10 bases between the two germline ends. Germline assignment: CDR1 MNHEY and CDR2 SMNVEV (reference sequence). The length of the CDR3 is 13 residues. CDR3 loop: CASQGGRTDTQYF. CDR3 nucleotide sequence: TGTGCCAGCCAAGGGGGTCGCACAGATACGCAGTATTTT.